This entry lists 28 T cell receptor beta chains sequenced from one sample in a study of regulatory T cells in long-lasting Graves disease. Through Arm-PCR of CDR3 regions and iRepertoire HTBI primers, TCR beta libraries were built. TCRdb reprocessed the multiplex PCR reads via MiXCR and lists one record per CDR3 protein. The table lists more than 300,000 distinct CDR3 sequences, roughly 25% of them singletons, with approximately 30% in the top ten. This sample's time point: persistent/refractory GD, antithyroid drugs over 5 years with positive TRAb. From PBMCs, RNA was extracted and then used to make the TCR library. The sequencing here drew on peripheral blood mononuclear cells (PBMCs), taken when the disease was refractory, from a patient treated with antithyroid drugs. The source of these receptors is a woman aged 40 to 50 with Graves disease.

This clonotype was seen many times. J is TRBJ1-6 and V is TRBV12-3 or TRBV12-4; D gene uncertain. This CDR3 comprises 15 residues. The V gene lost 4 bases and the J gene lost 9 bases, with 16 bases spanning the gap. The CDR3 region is CASSYYTVWGSPLHF. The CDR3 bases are TGTGCCAGCAGTTACTACACGGTTTGGGGTTCACCCCTCCACTTT.

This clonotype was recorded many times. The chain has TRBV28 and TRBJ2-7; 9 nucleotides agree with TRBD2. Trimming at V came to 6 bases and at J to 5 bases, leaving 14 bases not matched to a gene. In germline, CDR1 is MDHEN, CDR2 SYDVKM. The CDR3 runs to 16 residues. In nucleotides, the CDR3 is TGTGCCAGCAGCTCGCCCACCAGCGGGAGGTTCGACGAGCAGTACTTC. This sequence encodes CASSSPTSGRFDEQYF.

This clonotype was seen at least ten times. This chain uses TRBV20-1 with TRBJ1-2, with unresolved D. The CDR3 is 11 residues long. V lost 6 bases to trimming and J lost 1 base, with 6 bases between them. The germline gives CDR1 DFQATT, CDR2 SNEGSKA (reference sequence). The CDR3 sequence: CSARINYGYTF. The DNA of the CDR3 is TGCAGTGCCCGGATTAACTATGGCTACACCTTC.

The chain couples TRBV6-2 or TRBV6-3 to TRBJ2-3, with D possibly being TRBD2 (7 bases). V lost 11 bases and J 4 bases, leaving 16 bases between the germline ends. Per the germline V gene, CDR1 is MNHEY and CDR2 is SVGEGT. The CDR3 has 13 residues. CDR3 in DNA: TGTGCCGGGAACGGGGGGCGCGCAGATACGCAGTATTTT. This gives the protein CAGNGGRADTQYF.

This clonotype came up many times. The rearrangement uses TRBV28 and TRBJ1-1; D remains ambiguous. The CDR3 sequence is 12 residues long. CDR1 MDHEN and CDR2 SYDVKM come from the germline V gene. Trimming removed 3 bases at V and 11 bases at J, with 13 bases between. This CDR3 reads CASSFSASEAFF. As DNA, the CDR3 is TGTGCCAGCAGTTTTTCCGCCAGCGAGGCTTTCTTT.

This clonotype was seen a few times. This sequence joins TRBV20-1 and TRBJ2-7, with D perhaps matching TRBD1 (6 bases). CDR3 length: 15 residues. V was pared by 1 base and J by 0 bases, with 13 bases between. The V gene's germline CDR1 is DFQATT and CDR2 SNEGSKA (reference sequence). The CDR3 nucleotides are TGCAGTGCTAGAGTGACAGGATTCCTCTCCTACGAGCAGTACTTC. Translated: CSARVTGFLSYEQYF.

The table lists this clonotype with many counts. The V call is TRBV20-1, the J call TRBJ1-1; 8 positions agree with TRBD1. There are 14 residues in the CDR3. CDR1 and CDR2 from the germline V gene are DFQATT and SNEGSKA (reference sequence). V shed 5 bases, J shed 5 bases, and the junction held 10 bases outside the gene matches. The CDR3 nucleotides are TGCAGTGCTCCTCAGACAGGGGTTCGAACTGAAGCTTTCTTT. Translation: CSAPQTGVRTEAFF.

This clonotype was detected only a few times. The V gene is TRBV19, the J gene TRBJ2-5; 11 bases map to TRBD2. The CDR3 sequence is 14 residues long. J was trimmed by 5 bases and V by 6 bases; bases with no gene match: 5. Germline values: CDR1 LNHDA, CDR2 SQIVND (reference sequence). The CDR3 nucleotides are TGTGCCAGTAGGAAACTAGCGGGAGCGGAGACCCAGTACTTC. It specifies CASRKLAGAETQYF.

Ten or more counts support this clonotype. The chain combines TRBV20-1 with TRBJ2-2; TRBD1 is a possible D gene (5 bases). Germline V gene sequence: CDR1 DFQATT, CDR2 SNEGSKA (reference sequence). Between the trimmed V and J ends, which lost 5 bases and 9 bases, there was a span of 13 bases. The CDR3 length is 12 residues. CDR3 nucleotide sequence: TGCAGTGCTGGGGCAGGCCCGAGGGAGCTGTTTTTT. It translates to CSAGAGPRELFF.

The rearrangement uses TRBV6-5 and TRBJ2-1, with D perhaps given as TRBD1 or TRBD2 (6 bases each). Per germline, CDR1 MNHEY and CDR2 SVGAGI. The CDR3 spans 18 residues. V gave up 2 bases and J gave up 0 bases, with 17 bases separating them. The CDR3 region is CASSYLMRGAPSYNEQFF. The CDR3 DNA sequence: TGTGCCAGCAGTTACCTTATGAGGGGGGCGCCCTCCTACAATGAGCAGTTCTTC.

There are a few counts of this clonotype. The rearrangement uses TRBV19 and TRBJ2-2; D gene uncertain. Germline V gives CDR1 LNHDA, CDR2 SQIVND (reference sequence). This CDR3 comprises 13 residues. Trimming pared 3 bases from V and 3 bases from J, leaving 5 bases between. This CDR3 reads CASSILYTGELFF. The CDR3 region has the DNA TGTGCCAGTAGTATCTTGTACACCGGGGAGCTGTTTTTT.

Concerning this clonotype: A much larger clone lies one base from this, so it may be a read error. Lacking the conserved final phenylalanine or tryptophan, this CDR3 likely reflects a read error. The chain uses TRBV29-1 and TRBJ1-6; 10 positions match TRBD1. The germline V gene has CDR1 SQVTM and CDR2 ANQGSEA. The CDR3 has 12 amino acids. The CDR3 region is CRTGGCDSPLHL. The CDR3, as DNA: TGCAGGACAGGGGGCTGCGATTCACCCCTCCACCTT.

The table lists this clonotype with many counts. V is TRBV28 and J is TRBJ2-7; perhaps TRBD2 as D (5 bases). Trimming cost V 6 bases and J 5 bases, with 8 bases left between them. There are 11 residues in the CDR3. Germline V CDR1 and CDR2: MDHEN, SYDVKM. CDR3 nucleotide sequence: TGTGCCAGCAGGCGAGGGAACGAGCAGTACTTC. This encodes CASRRGNEQYF.

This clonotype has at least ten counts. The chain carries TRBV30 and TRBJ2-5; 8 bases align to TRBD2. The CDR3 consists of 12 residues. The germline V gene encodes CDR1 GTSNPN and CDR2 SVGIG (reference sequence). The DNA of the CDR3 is TGTGCGGTCAGCGGGAGCGGGGAGACCCAGTACTTC. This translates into CAVSGSGETQYF.

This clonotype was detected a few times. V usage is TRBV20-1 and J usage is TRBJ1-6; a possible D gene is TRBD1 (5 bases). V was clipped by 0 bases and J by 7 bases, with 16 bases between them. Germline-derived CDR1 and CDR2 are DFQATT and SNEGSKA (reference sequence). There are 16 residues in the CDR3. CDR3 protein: CSAREAGGPLNSPLHF. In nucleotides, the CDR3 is TGCAGTGCTAGAGAGGCCGGGGGACCCTTAAATTCACCCCTCCACTTT.

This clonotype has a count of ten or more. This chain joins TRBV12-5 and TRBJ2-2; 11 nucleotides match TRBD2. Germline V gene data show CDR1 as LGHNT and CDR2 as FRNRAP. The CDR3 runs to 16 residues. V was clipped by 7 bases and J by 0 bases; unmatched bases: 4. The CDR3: CASALAGGPNTGELFF. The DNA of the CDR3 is TGTGCTAGTGCCCTAGCGGGAGGACCGAACACCGGGGAGCTGTTTTTT.

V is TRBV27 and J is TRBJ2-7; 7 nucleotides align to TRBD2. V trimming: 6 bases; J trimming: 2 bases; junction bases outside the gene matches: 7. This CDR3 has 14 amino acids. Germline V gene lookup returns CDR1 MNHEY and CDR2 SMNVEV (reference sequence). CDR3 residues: CASSVVRGAYEQYF. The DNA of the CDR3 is TGTGCCAGCAGCGTAGTCCGGGGGGCCTACGAGCAGTACTTC.

CDR3 region: CASSPLLRDTQYF. CDR3 DNA sequence: TGTGCCAGCAGCCCCCTACTGAGAGATACGCAGTATTTT. The chain uses TRBV12-3 or TRBV12-4 and TRBJ2-3; no clear D. The germline V and J ends were trimmed by 6 bases and 5 bases, with 12 bases remaining between them. The CDR3 covers 13 residues.

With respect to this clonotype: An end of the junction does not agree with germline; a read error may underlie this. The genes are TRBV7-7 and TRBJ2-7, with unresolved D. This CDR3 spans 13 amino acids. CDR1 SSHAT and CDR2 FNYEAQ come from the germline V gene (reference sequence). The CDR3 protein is CASSLSLWKEQYF. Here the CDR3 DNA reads TGTGCTAGCAGCCTCTCCCTCTGGAAGGAGCAGTACTTC.

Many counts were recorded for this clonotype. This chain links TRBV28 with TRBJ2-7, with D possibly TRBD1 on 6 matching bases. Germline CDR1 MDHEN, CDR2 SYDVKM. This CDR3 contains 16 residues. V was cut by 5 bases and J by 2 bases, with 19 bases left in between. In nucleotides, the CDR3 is TGTGCCAGCAGTCCGTACCGGGACACCTTCACCTACGAGCAGTACTTC. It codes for CASSPYRDTFTYEQYF.

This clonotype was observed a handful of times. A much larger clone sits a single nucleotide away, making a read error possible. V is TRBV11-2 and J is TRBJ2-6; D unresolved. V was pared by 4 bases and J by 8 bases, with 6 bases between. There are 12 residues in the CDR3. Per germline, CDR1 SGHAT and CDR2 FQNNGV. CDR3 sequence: CASSSVSNVLTF. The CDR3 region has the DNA TGTGCCAGCAGCTCAGTTTCCAACGTCCTGACTTTC.

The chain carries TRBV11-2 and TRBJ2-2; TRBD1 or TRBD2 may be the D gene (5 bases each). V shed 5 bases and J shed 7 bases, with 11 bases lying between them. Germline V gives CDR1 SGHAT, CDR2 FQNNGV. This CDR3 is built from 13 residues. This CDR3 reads CASSPLGVGELFF. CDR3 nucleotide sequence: TGTGCCAGCAGCCCCCTGGGGGTCGGGGAGCTGTTTTTT. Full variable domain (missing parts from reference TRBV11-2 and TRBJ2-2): EAGVAQSPRYKIIEKRQSVAFWCNPISGHATLYWYQQILGQGPKLLIQFQNNGVVDDSQLPKDRFSAERLKGVDSTLKIQPAKLEDSAVYLCASSPLGVGELFFGEGSRLTVL.

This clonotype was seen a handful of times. CDR3 coding DNA: TGTGCCGTAGGGGCCCCGAACACCGGGGAGCTGTTTTTT. The encoded protein is CAVGAPNTGELFF. This sequence joins TRBV10-3 and TRBJ2-2; D may be TRBD1 (5 bases). Germline values: CDR1 ENHRY, CDR2 SYGVKD. The CDR3 runs to 13 residues. V was clipped by 11 bases and J by 0 bases, with 10 bases between them.

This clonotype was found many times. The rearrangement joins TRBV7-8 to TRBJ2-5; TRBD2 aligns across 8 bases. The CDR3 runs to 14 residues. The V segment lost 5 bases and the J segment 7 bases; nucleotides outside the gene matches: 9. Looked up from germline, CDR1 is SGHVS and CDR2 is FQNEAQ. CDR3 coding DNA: TGTGCCAGCAGCCCCAAGCGGGAGAGTCGGACCCAGTACTTC. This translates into CASSPKRESRTQYF.

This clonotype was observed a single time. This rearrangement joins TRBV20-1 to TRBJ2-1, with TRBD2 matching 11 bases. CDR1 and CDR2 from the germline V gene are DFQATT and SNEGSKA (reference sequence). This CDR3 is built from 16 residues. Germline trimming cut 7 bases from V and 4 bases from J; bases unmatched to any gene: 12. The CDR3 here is CSGARLAGKGYNEQFF. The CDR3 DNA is TGCAGTGGGGCCCGACTAGCGGGAAAGGGATACAATGAGCAGTTCTTC.

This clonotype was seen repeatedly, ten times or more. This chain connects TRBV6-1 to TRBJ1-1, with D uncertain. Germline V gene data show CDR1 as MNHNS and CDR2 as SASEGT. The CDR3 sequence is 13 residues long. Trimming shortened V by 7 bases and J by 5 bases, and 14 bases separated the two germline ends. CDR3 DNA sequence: TGTGCCAGCACCCTTTCGGGAGTGACTGAAGCTTTCTTT. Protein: CASTLSGVTEAFF.

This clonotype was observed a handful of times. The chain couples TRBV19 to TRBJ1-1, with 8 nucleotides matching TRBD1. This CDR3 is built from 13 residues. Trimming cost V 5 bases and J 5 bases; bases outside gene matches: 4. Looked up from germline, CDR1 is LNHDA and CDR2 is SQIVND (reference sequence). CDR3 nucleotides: TGTGCCAGTAGTCTCCAGGGGGCTACTGAAGCTTTCTTT. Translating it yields CASSLQGATEAFF.

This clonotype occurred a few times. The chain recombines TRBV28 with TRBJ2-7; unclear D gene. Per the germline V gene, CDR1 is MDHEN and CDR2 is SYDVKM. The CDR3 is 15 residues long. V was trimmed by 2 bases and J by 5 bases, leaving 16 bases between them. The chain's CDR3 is CASSLATLVQDEQYF. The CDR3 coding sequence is TGTGCCAGCAGTTTAGCGACGCTAGTTCAGGACGAGCAGTACTTC.